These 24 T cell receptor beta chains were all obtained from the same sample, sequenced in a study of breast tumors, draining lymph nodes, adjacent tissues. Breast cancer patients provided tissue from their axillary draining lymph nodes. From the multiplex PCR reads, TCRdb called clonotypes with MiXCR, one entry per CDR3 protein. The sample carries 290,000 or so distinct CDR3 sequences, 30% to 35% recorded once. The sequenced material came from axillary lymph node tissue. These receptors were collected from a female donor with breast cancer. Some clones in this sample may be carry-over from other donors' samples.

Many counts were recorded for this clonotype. Written as DNA, the CDR3 is TGTGCCACTCGAGCGGAGAAGGGGGATACGCAGTATTTT. Amino acids: CATRAEKGDTQYF. V is TRBV10-3 and J is TRBJ2-3; D is possibly TRBD1 or TRBD2 (5 bases each). Germline loops: CDR1 ENHRY, CDR2 SYGVKD. The CDR3 spans 13 residues. Trimming shortened V by 10 bases and J by 6 bases, and 17 bases separated the two germline ends.

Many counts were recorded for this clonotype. CDR3 nucleotides: TGCAGTGCTAGAGGACCGGGACTTTCCTCCTACAATGAGCAGTTCTTC. Protein product: CSARGPGLSSYNEQFF. The V and J genes are TRBV20-1 and TRBJ2-1; D is perhaps TRBD2 (6 bases). Germline values: CDR1 DFQATT, CDR2 SNEGSKA (reference sequence). This CDR3 is 16 amino acids long. Trimming cost V 1 base and J 0 bases, with 13 bases left between them.

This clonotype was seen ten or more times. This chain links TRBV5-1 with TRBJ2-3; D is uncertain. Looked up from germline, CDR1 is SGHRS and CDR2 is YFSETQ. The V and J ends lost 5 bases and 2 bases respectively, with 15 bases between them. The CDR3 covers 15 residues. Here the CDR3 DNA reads TGCGCCAGCAGGGTGCGGACGGAAAACACAGATACGCAGTATTTT. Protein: CASRVRTENTDTQYF.

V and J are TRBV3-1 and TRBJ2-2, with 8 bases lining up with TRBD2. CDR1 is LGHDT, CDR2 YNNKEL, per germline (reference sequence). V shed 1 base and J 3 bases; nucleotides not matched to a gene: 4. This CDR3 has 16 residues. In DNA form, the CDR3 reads TGTGCCAGCAGCCAAGCCGCCGGGAGGGACACCGGGGAGCTGTTTTTT. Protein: CASSQAAGRDTGELFF.

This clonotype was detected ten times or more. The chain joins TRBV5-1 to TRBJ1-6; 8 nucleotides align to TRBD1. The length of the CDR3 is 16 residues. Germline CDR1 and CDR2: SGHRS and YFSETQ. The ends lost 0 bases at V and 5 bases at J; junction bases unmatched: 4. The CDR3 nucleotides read TGCGCCAGCAGCTTGGGTCAGGGGGCGCATAATTCACCCCTCCACTTT. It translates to CASSLGQGAHNSPLHF.

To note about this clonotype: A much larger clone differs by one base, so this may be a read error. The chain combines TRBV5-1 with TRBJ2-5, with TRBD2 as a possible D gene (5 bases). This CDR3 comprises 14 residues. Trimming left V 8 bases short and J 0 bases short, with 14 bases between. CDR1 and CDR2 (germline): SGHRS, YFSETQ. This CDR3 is CASRSRVHQETQYF. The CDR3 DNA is TGCGCCAGTCGGTCGCGGGTTCACCAAGAGACCCAGTACTTC.

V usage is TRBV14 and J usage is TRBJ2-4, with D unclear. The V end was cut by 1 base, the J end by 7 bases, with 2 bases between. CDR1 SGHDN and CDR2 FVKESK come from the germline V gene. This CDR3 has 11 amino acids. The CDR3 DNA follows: TGTGCCAGCAGCCAAGTTAACATTCAGTACTTC. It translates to CASSQVNIQYF. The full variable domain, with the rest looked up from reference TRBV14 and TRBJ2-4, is EAGVTQFPSHSVIEKGQTVTLRCDPISGHDNLYWYRRVMGKEIKFLLHFVKESKQDESGMPNNRFLAERTGGTYSTLKVQPAELEDSGVYFCASSQVNIQYFGAGTRLSVL.

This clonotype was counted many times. In nucleotides, the CDR3 is TGTGCCAGCAGTTTGGCCGGACGCTCTAGTGGTGACTATGGCTACACCTTC. Translation gives CASSLAGRSSGDYGYTF. The rearrangement uses TRBV12-3 or TRBV12-4 and TRBJ1-2; D remains unclear. Between the trimmed V and J ends, which lost 3 bases and 3 bases, there was a span of 20 bases. CDR3 length equals 17 residues.

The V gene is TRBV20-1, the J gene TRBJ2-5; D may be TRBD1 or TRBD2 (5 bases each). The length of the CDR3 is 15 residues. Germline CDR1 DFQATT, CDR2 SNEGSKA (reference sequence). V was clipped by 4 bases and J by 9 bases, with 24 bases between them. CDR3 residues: CSAKPGTFSNQPQYF. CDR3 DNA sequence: TGCAGTGCTAAACCCGGGACGTTTAGCAATCAGCCCCAGTACTTC.

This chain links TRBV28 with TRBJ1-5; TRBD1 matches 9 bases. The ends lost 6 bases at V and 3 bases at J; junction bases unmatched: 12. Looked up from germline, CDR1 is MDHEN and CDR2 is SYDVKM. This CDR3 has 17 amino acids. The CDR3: CASRPQGASTFNQPQHF. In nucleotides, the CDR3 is TGTGCCAGCAGACCACAGGGGGCGAGCACCTTCAATCAGCCCCAGCATTTT.

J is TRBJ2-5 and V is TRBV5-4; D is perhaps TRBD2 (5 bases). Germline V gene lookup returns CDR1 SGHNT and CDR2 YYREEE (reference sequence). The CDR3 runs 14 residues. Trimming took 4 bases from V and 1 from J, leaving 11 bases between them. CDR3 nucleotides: TGTGCCAGCAGCCATTTGAGGGCCCAAGAGACCCAGTACTTC. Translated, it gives CASSHLRAQETQYF.

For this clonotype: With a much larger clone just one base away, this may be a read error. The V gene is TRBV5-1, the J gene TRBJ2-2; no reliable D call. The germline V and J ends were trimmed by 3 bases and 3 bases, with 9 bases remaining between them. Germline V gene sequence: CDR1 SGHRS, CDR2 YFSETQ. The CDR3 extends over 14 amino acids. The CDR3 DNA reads TGCGCCAGCAGCTCGGCCCTAGACACCGGGGAGCTGTTTTTT. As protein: CASSSALDTGELFF.

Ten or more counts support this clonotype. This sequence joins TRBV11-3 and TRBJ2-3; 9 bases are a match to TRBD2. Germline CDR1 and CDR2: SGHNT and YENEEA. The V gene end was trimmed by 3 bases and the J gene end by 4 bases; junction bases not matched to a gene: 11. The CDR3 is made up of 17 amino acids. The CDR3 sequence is CASSFPGGGRVSDTQYF. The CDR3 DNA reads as TGTGCCAGCAGCTTCCCCGGGGGCGGGAGGGTTTCAGATACGCAGTATTTT. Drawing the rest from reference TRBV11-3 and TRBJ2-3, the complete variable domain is EAGVVQSPRYKIIEKKQPVAFWCNPISGHNTLYWYLQNLGQGPELLIRYENEEAVDDSQLPKDRFSAERLKGVDSTLKIQPAELGDSAVYLCASSFPGGGRVSDTQYFGPGTRLTVL.

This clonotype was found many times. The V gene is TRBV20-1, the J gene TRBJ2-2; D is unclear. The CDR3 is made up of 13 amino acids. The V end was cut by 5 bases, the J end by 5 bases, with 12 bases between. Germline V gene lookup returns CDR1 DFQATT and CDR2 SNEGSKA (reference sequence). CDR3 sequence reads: CSAQDERTGELFF. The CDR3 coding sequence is TGCAGTGCTCAGGACGAGCGAACCGGGGAGCTGTTTTTT.

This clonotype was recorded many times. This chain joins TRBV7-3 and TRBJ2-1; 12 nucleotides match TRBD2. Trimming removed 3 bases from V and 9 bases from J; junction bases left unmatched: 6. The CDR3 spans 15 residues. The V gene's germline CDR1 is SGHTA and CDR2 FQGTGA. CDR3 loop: CASSLTSGSQREQFF. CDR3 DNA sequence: TGTGCCAGCAGCTTGACTAGCGGGAGTCAACGTGAGCAGTTCTTC.

The CDR3 is CASSEEENTEAFF. The CDR3 DNA is TGCGCCAGCAGTGAGGAGGAGAACACTGAAGCTTTCTTT. The chain couples TRBV10-1 to TRBJ1-1; D is ambiguous. Trimming removed 2 bases from V and 1 base from J, with 5 bases in between. Germline loops: CDR1 WNHNN, CDR2 SYGVQD (reference sequence). The CDR3 length is 13 residues.

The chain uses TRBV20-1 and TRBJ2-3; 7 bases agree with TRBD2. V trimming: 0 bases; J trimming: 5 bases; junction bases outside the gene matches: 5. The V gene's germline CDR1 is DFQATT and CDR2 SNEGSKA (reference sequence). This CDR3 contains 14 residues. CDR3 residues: CSARDAGVGDTQYF. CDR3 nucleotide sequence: TGCAGTGCTAGAGATGCGGGGGTAGGAGATACGCAGTATTTT.

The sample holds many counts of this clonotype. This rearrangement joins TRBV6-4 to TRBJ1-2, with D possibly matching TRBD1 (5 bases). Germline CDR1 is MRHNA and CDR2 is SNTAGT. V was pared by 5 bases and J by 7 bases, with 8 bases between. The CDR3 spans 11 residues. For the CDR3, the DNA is TGTGCCAGCAGTAACGGGGCTGGCTACACCTTC. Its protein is CASSNGAGYTF.

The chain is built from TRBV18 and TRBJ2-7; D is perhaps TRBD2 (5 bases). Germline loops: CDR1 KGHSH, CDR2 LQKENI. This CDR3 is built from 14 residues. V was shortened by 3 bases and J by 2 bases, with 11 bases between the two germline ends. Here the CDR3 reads CASSPGVLPYEQYF. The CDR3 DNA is TGTGCCAGCTCACCGGGAGTTCTCCCCTACGAGCAGTACTTC.

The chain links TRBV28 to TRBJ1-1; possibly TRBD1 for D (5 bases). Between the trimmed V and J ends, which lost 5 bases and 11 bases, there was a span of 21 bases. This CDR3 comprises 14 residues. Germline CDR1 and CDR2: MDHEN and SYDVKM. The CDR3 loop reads CASSEARGGVRAFF. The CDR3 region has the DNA TGTGCCAGCAGTGAGGCAAGGGGCGGGGTACGTGCTTTCTTT.

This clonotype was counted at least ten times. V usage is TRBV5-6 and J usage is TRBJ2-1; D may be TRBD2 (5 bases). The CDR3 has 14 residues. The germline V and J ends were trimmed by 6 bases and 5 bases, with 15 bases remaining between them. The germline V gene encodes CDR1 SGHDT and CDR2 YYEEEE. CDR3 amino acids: CASTRGPRNNEQFF. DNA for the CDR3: TGTGCCAGCACAAGAGGGCCTCGTAACAATGAGCAGTTCTTC.

The CDR3 DNA reads as TGTGCCAGCTCACCAGTCGAGGCGGGGGGCCAAGAGACCCAGTACTTC. Its translation is CASSPVEAGGQETQYF. The chain links TRBV18 to TRBJ2-5, with 8 bases lining up with TRBD2. The V gene end was trimmed by 2 bases and the J gene end by 1 base; junction bases not matched to a gene: 6. This CDR3 is built from 16 residues. CDR1 is KGHSH, CDR2 LQKENI, per germline.

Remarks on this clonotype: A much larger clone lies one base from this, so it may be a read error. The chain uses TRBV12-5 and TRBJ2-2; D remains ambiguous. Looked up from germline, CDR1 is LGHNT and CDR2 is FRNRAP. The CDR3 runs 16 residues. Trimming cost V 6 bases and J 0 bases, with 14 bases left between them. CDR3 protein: CASGLPLGTNTGELFF. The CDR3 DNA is TGTGCTAGTGGCCTGCCTCTGGGAACGAACACCGGGGAGCTGTTTTTT.

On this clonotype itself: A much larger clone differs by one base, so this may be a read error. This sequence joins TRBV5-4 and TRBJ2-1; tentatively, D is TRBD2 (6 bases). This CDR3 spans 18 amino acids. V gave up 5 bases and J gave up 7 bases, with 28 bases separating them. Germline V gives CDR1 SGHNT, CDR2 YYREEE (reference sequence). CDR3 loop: CASREGQAGLGTGNEQFF. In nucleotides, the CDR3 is TGTGCCAGCAGGGAAGGGCAGGCGGGGCTCGGGACGGGTAATGAGCAGTTCTTC.